The clone carrying this T cell receptor beta chain has ten or more counts. This entry belongs to a study of T cell repertoires in cytomegalovirus infection. TCRdb fed the reads into MiXCR, producing one record per CDR3 protein. The table has about 680,000 distinct CDR3 sequences, 20% to 25% seen once. The sequenced material came from CD8+ T cells from PBMCs. This receptor was obtained from a human donor in good health (CMV status not recorded). Some clones in this sample may be carry-over from other donors' samples.

CDR3 DNA: TGTGCCAGCAGCTTCGGACAAGGAGGCTACGAGCAGTACTTC. Amino acid sequence: CASSFGQGGYEQYF. The rearrangement joins TRBV7-2 to TRBJ2-7; either TRBD1 or TRBD2 may supply D (5 bases each). Per germline, CDR1 SGHTA and CDR2 FQGNSA. This CDR3 has 14 residues. V gave up 3 bases and J gave up 3 bases, with 12 bases separating them.